Presented here are 21 T cell receptor beta chains from one specimen sequenced in a study of T cells in Graves' hyperthyroidism and ophthalmopathy (dated by TCRdb to between 2019 and 2020). Receptors were amplified or captured by multiplex PCR. Sequencing relied on an Illumina HiSeq 2000. Amplification of TCR beta CDR3 regions was carried out from RNA transcripts. A first-round RT-PCR of the TCR CDR3 used the HTBI primer set with the Qiagen OneStep RT-PCR kit. The public sequencing data were trimmed at Q25 with fastp and processed into clonotypes with MiXCR by TCRdb, which kept only in-frame beta chains. Identical CDR3 proteins give one entry, which carries the most common genes and DNA. The sample includes 300,000 to 500,000 distinct CDR3 sequences, with 14% to 15% observed a single time. The top ten constitute about 30% of the sample. The material sequenced was blood. The receptors derive from a woman aged 25 to 39 with Graves' hyperthyroidism.

This clonotype was observed at least ten times. The chain is built from TRBV6-5 and TRBJ1-2; D call uncertain. CDR3 size: 17 residues. Germline V CDR1 and CDR2: MNHEY, SVGAGI. V lost 2 bases to trimming and J lost 0 bases, with 16 bases between them. CDR3 in amino acids: CASSYNPSDWTNYGYTF. CDR3 sequence (DNA): TGTGCCAGCAGTTACAACCCGTCGGACTGGACTAACTATGGCTACACCTTC.

This clonotype has at least ten counts. The chain links TRBV11-2 to TRBJ1-3, with D possibly being TRBD1 (6 bases). Looked up from germline, CDR1 is SGHAT and CDR2 is FQNNGV. Trimming shortened V by 5 bases and J by 7 bases, and 18 bases separated the two germline ends. The CDR3 is made up of 15 amino acids. DNA for the CDR3: TGTGCCAGCAGCATTCCCGGGACAAGGCGGAACACCATATATTTT. This gives the protein CASSIPGTRRNTIYF. Together with reference TRBV11-2 and TRBJ1-3, the CDR3 gives the full variable domain: EAGVAQSPRYKIIEKRQSVAFWCNPISGHATLYWYQQILGQGPKLLIQFQNNGVVDDSQLPKDRFSAERLKGVDSTLKIQPAKLEDSAVYLCASSIPGTRRNTIYFGEGSWLTVV.

This clonotype was observed a handful of times. The chain is built from TRBV19 and TRBJ2-5, with 9 nucleotides matching TRBD2. This CDR3 has 15 residues. Germline-derived CDR1 and CDR2 are LNHDA and SQIVND (reference sequence). The J segment lost 1 base and the V segment lost 3 bases, leaving 3 bases of the junction unmatched. DNA of the CDR3: TGTGCCAGTAGTATGTGGCGGGAGGGCCAAGAGACCCAGTACTTC. This codes for CASSMWREGQETQYF.

This clonotype was found a few times. The chain is built from TRBV20-1 and TRBJ2-7, with D tentatively TRBD2 (5 bases). Germline V gene data show CDR1 as DFQATT and CDR2 as SNEGSKA (reference sequence). This CDR3 spans 15 amino acids. V was cut by 6 bases and J by 4 bases, with 22 bases left in between. CDR3 in DNA: TGCAGTGCCCTTCCCTTTGCGGGCCACCGGTACGAGCAGTACTTC. This translates into CSALPFAGHRYEQYF.

This clonotype was counted only a few times. The V and J genes are TRBV6-1 and TRBJ2-5; 9 nucleotides match TRBD1. The CDR3 spans 14 residues. Germline V gene lookup returns CDR1 MNHNS and CDR2 SASEGT. Trimming took 6 bases from V and 5 from J; bases not matched to a gene: 7. Here the CDR3 reads CASSNPDRGETQYF. For the CDR3, the DNA is TGTGCCAGCAGCAACCCCGACAGGGGGGAGACCCAGTACTTC.

This clonotype has a count of ten or more. The chain links TRBV27 to TRBJ2-1; 9 nucleotides match TRBD2. The germline V gene has CDR1 MNHEY and CDR2 SMNVEV (reference sequence). Trimming cost V 1 base and J 4 bases; bases outside gene matches: 8. This CDR3 region has 17 residues. CDR3 nucleotide sequence: TGTGCCAGCAGTTTATTAGGAGGACTAGCGAATTACAATGAGCAGTTCTTC. Translated, it gives CASSLLGGLANYNEQFF.

This clonotype was observed a handful of times. This chain links TRBV19 with TRBJ2-3, with 8 nucleotides matching TRBD2. The CDR3 is made up of 14 amino acids. Germline loops: CDR1 LNHDA, CDR2 SQIVND (reference sequence). Unmatched junction bases numbered 7, after V lost 7 bases and J lost 4 bases. As DNA, the CDR3 is TGTGCCAGTAAGTTAGCGGGATATGCAGATACGCAGTATTTT. Translated: CASKLAGYADTQYF. The full variable domain, completed using reference TRBV19 and TRBJ2-3, is DGGITQSPKYLFRKEGQNVTLSCEQNLNHDAMYWYRQDPGQGLRLIYYSQIVNDFQKGDIAEGYSVSREKKESFPLTVTSAQKNPTAFYLCASKLAGYADTQYFGPGTRLTVL.

This clonotype was found a few times. This chain connects TRBV7-9 to TRBJ1-1, with TRBD1 matching 7 bases. Germline trimming cut 4 bases from V and 3 bases from J; bases unmatched to any gene: 2. The CDR3 runs to 13 residues. CDR1 SEHNR and CDR2 FQNEAQ come from the germline V gene (reference sequence). DNA for the CDR3: TGTGCCAGCAGCTCGGGACAGTACACTGAAGCTTTCTTT. Translation gives CASSSGQYTEAFF.

This clonotype was observed many times. This chain connects TRBV6-1 to TRBJ1-6, with D possibly being TRBD1 (5 bases). Germline loops: CDR1 MNHNS, CDR2 SASEGT. Trimming removed 6 bases at V and 14 bases at J, with 14 bases between. CDR3 length: 12 residues. The CDR3 coding sequence is TGTGCCAGCAGGCAGGGCAGCTTCGCCCTCCACTTT. Protein: CASRQGSFALHF.

The chain recombines TRBV10-1 with TRBJ2-2, with TRBD2 identical over 10 bases. Per the germline V gene, CDR1 is WNHNN and CDR2 is SYGVQD (reference sequence). The J segment lost 3 bases and the V segment lost 3 bases, leaving 7 bases of the junction unmatched. The CDR3 length is 17 residues. CDR3 nucleotides: TGCGCCAGCAGTGACTGGTCTAGCGGGAGATACACCGGGGAGCTGTTTTTT. It translates to CASSDWSSGRYTGELFF.

In this sample, this clonotype turned up many times. This chain links TRBV2 with TRBJ2-1; 7 bases fit TRBD2. V was pared by 8 bases and J by 4 bases, with 8 bases of the junction left unmatched. The CDR3 covers 14 residues. Germline loops: CDR1 SNHLY, CDR2 FYNNEI. This CDR3 reads CASAWLAAYNEQFF. Here the CDR3 DNA reads TGTGCCAGCGCCTGGCTAGCGGCGTACAATGAGCAGTTCTTC.

The V gene is TRBV9, the J gene TRBJ1-6, with D possibly matching TRBD1 (6 bases). V lost 2 bases and J 7 bases, leaving 10 bases between the germline ends. Germline assignment: CDR1 SGDLS and CDR2 YYNGEE. The CDR3 sequence is 14 residues long. This CDR3 is CASSVAGENSPLHF. The CDR3 DNA sequence: TGTGCCAGCAGCGTTGCAGGGGAGAATTCACCCCTCCACTTT.

At least ten counts were recorded for this clonotype. The DNA for the CDR3 is TGTGCCAGCAGCCAGACGGGACAGGGGGGTACTGAAGCTTTCTTT. Translated: CASSQTGQGGTEAFF. J is TRBJ1-1 and V is TRBV3-1, with 11 bases lining up with TRBD1. There are 15 residues in the CDR3. V trimming: 3 bases; J trimming: 5 bases; junction bases outside the gene matches: 5. Germline V lookup: CDR1 LGHDT, CDR2 YNNKEL (reference sequence).

This clonotype appeared many times. V and J are TRBV28 and TRBJ2-4, with D perhaps TRBD1 (8 bases). V gave up 5 bases and J gave up 0 bases, with 26 bases separating them. The CDR3 runs 20 residues. CDR1 is MDHEN, CDR2 SYDVKM, per germline. The CDR3 DNA reads TGTGCCAGCAGTCCCGGACAGGGAACTCTAGCGGAGTTAGCCAAAAACATTCAGTACTTC. This codes for CASSPGQGTLAELAKNIQYF.

The chain uses TRBV10-2 and TRBJ2-2; 8 positions agree with TRBD2. Germline loops: CDR1 WSHSY, CDR2 SAAADI. The CDR3 contains 13 residues. The V and J ends lost 9 bases and 6 bases, in that order; junction bases with no gene match: 6. DNA for the CDR3: TGCGCCAGTAAGGGACTAGGGGCCGGGGAGCTGTTTTTT. Its translation: CASKGLGAGELFF.

The gene calls are TRBV24-1 and TRBJ2-1; 8 bases map to TRBD2. The V segment lost 5 bases and the J segment 0 bases; nucleotides outside the gene matches: 8. Germline values: CDR1 KGHDR, CDR2 SFDVKD. The CDR3 totals 17 residues. CDR3 sequence (DNA): TGTGCCACCAGTGCGCATAGCGGGGTGGGCTCCTACAATGAGCAGTTCTTC. It is translated as CATSAHSGVGSYNEQFF.

This clonotype was recorded at least ten times. This chain uses TRBV10-3 with TRBJ2-7; D may be TRBD2 (6 bases). In germline, CDR1 is ENHRY, CDR2 SYGVKD. The CDR3 runs 12 residues. V lost 7 bases and J 4 bases, leaving 11 bases between the germline ends. In nucleotides, the CDR3 is TGTGCCATCATGGGACTGGATTACGAGCAGTACTTC. Residues: CAIMGLDYEQYF.

This clonotype came up many times. The chain carries TRBV6-4 and TRBJ1-5; a possible D gene is TRBD1 (5 bases). From germline, CDR1 is MRHNA and CDR2 SNTAGT. The CDR3 consists of 15 residues. V lost 3 bases and J lost 1, with 10 bases in between. The CDR3 region is CASSDNPGSNQPQHF. For the CDR3, the DNA is TGTGCCAGCAGTGATAATCCAGGGAGCAATCAGCCCCAGCATTTT.

This clonotype was seen more than once but under ten times. The V call is TRBV29-1, the J call TRBJ2-2; perhaps TRBD2 as D (6 bases). The CDR3 spans 15 residues. The germline V and J ends were trimmed by 0 bases and 7 bases, with 15 bases remaining between them. CDR1 SQVTM and CDR2 ANQGSEA come from the germline V gene. CDR3 bases: TGCAGCGTTGAAGATAGGAGGGCCGCGGACGGGGAGCTGTTTTTT. Its translation is CSVEDRRAADGELFF.

CDR3 nucleotides: TGTGCCAGCAGCCAAGATCTGGGAAGGTGGGACGCAAGTCACGAGCAGTACTTC. Translation gives CASSQDLGRWDASHEQYF. The rearrangement links TRBV4-2 to TRBJ2-7; D may be TRBD1 or TRBD2 (5 bases each). V lost 0 bases and J lost 5, with 23 bases in between. Germline V gene data show CDR1 as LGHNA and CDR2 as YNFKEQ. The CDR3 has 18 amino acids.

This clonotype was recorded at least ten times. This chain connects TRBV6-1 to TRBJ1-2, with no clear D. Between the trimmed V and J ends, which lost 8 bases and 13 bases, there was a span of 14 bases. Per germline, CDR1 MNHNS and CDR2 SASEGT. CDR3 length equals 10 residues. The CDR3 bases are TGTGCCAGCCTTGGGCGGGTGTGCACCTTC. Its translation: CASLGRVCTF.